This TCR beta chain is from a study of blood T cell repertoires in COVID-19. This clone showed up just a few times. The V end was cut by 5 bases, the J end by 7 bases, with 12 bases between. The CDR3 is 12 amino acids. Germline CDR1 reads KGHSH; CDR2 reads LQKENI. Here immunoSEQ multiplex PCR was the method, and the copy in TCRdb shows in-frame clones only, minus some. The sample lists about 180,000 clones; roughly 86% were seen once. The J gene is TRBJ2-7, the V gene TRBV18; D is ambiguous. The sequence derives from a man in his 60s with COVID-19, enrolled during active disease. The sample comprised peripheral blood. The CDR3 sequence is CASSSQQDEQYF. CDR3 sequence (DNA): TGTGCCAGCTCATCTCAGCAGGATGAGCAGTACTTC.